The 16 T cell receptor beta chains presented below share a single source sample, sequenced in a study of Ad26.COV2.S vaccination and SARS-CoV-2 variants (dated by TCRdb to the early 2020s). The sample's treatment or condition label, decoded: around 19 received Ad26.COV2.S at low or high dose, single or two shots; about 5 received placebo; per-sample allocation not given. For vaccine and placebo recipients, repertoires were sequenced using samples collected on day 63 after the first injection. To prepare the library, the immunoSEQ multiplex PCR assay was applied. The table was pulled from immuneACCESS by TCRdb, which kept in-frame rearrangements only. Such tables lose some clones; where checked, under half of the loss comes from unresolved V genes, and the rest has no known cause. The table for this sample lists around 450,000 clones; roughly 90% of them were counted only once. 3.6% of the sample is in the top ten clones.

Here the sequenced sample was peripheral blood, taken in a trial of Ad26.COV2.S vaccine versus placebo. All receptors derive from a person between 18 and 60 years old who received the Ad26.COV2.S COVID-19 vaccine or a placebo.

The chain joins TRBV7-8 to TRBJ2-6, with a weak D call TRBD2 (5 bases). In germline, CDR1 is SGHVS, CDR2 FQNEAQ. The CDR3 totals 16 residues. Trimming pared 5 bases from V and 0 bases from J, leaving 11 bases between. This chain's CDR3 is CASSTSGYSGANVLTF. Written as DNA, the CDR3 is TGTGCCAGCAGCACCAGCGGCTACTCTGGGGCCAACGTCCTGACTTTC. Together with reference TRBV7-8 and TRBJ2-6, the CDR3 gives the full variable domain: GAGVSQSPRYKVAKRGQDVALRCDPISGHVSLFWYQQALGQGPEFLTYFQNEAQLDKSGLPSDRFFAERPEGSVSTLKIQRTQQEDSAVYLCASSTSGYSGANVLTFGAGSRLTVL.

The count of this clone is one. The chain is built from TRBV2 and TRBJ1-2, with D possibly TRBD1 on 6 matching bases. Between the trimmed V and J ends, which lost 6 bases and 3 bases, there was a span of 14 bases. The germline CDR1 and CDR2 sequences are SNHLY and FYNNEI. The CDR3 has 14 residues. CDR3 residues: CASRTGAKHYGYTF. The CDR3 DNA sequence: TGTGCCAGCAGGACAGGAGCTAAGCACTATGGCTACACCTTC.

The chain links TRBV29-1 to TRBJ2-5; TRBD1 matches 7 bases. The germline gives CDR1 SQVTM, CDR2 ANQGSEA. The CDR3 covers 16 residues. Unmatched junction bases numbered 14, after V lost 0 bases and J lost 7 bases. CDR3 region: CSVEDWGITGVGTQYF. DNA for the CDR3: TGCAGCGTTGAAGATTGGGGGATAACAGGGGTGGGGACCCAGTACTTC. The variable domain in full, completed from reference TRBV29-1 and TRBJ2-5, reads SAVISQKPSRDICQRGTSLTIQCQVDSQVTMMFWYRQQPGQSLTLIATANQGSEATYESGFVIDKFPISRPNLTFSTLTVSNMSPEDSSIYLCSVEDWGITGVGTQYFGPGTRLLVL.

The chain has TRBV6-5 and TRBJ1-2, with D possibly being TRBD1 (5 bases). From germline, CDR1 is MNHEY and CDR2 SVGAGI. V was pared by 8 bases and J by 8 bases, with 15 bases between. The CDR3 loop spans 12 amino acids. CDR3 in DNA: TGTGCCAGCGGATCGGGGGTTGTCGGCTACACCTTC. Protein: CASGSGVVGYTF.

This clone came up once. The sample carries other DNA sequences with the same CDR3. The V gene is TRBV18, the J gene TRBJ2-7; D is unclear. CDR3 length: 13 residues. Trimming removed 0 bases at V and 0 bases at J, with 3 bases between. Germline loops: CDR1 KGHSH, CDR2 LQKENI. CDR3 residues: CASSPPVSYEQYF. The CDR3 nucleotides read TGTGCCAGCTCACCACCAGTCTCCTACGAGCAGTACTTC.

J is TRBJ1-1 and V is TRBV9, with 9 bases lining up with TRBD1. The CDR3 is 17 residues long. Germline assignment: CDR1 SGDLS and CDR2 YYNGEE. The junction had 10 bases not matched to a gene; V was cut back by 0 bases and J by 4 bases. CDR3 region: CASSVGRDREGATEAFF. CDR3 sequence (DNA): TGTGCCAGCAGCGTAGGACGGGACAGGGAGGGGGCCACTGAAGCTTTCTTT.

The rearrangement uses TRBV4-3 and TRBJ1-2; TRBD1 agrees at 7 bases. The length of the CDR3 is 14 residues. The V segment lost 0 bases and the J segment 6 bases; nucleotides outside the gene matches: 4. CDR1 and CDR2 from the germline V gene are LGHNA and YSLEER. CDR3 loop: CASSQDRGGDGYTF. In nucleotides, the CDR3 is TGCGCCAGCAGCCAAGACAGGGGGGGAGATGGCTACACCTTC.

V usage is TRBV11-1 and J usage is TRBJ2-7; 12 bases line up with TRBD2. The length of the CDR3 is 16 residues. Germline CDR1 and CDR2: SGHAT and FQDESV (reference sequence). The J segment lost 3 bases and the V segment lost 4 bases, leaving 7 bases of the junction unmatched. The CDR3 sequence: CASSSPLAGGIYEQYF. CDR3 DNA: TGTGCCAGCAGCTCGCCACTAGCGGGGGGTATCTACGAGCAGTACTTC.

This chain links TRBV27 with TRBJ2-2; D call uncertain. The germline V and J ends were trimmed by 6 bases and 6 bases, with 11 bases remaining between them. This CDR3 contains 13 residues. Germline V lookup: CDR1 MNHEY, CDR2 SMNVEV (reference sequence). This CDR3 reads CASRLTRAGELFF. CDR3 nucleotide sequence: TGTGCCAGCAGACTTACCCGTGCCGGGGAGCTGTTTTTT.

CDR3 in DNA: TGTGCCACACTCCGACAGAGCAACACTGAAGCTTTCTTT. The encoded protein is CATLRQSNTEAFF. The rearrangement links TRBV10-3 to TRBJ1-1; the D gene is possibly TRBD1 (5 bases). Germline V lookup: CDR1 ENHRY, CDR2 SYGVKD. The CDR3 is 13 residues long. Between the trimmed V and J ends, which lost 10 bases and 2 bases, there was a span of 14 bases.

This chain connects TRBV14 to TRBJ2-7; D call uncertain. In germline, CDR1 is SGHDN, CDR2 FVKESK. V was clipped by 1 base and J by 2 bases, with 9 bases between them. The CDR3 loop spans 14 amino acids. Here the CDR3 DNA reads TGTGCCAGCAGCCAAGTGGAAGTGCCCTACGAGCAGTACTTC. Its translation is CASSQVEVPYEQYF.

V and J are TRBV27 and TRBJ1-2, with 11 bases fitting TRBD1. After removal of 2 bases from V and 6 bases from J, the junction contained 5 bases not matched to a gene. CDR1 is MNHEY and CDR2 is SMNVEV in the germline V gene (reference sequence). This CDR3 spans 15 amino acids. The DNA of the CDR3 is TGTGCCAGCAGTTTAGTGGGGACAGGGGGAAATGGCTACACCTTC. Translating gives CASSLVGTGGNGYTF.

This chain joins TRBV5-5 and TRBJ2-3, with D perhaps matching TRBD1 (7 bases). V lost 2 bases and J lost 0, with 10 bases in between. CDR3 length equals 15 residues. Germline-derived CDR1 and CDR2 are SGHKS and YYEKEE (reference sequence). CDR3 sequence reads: CASSFRGDSTDTQYF. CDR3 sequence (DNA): TGTGCCAGCAGCTTCAGGGGGGATAGCACAGATACGCAGTATTTT. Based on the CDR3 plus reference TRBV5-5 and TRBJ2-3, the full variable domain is DAGVTQSPTHLIKTRGQQVTLRCSPISGHKSVSWYQQVLGQGPQFIFQYYEKEERGRGNFPDRFSARQFPNYSSELNVNALLLGDSALYLCASSFRGDSTDTQYFGPGTRLTVL.

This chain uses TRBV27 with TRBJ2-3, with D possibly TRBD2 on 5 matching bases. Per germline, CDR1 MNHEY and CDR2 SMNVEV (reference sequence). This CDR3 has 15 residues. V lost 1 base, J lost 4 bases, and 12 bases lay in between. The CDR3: CASSLLAGSADTQYF. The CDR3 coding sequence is TGTGCCAGCAGTTTATTAGCTGGGAGCGCAGATACGCAGTATTTT.

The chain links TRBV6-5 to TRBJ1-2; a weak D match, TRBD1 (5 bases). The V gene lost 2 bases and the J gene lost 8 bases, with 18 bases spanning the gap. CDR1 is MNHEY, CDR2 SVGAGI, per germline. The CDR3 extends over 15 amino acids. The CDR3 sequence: CASSYDRPGGKGYTF. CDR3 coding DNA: TGTGCCAGCAGTTACGACAGACCGGGGGGAAAGGGCTACACCTTC.

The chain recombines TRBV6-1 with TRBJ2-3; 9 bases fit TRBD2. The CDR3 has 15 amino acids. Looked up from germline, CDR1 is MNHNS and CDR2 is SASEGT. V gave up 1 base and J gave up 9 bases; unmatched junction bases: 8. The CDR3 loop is CASSEGGGGRRTQYF. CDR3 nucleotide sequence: TGTGCCAGCAGTGAAGGCGGGGGGGGCCGCAGAACGCAGTATTTT.